A selection of T cell receptor beta chains follows, all from one sample in a study of T cells in Graves' hyperthyroidism and ophthalmopathy. TCRdb passed the multiplex PCR reads through MiXCR, listing each CDR3 protein once. The repertoire consists of roughly 500,000 distinct CDR3 sequences, with around 45% occurring once and the leading ten covering over 15%. Sequencing used peripheral blood or thyroid tissue (not recorded which). The receptors originated from an adult woman with Graves' disease, either hyperthyroidism or ophthalmopathy (not recorded which). Both conserved end residues are part of each CDR3. Each record gives: clone size, D gene, J gene, V gene, CDR3 DNA, CDR3 protein. D genes are given only for firm matches. Clone sizes are given selectively: once, few, many, or a class where the clone is expanded.

>many|.|TRBJ1-1|TRBV4-2
TGTGCCAGCAGCAATAGGGTCCGCAACACTGAAGCTTTCTTT
CASSNRVRNTEAFF
>.|TRBD1|TRBJ1-2|TRBV29-1
TGCAGCGTTTTAACAGGGGAAGGCTACACCTTC
CSVLTGEGYTF
>.|.|TRBJ2-2|TRBV20-1
TGCAGTGCTCAAACCACGGGGGAGCTGTTTTTT
CSAQTTGELFF
>.|.|TRBJ1-2|TRBV29-1
TGCAGCGTCGGCCCCCATGGCAGTAACTATGGCTACACCTTC
CSVGPHGSNYGYTF
>few|TRBD1|TRBJ1-1|TRBV12-3/TRBV12-4
TGTGCCAGCACCAAAGGGGGGACAGGGGGGTCTGAAGCTTTCTTT
CASTKGGTGGSEAFF
>many|.|TRBJ2-6|TRBV5-1
TGCGCCAGCAGCTGGGGGCACAGGAGCTCTGGGGCCAACGTCCTGACTTTC
CASSWGHRSSGANVLTF
>many|.|TRBJ2-7|TRBV7-8
TGTGCCAGCAGTTGGGGATGGGGGTGGAGGGAGCAGTACTTC
CASSWGWGWREQYF
>.|TRBD1|TRBJ1-5|TRBV20-1
TGCAGTGCTGCGTCGTCCCGGGACAGAAATCAGCCCCAGCATTTT
CSAASSRDRNQPQHF
>.|TRBD2|TRBJ2-2|TRBV5-1
TGCGCCAGCAGCAAGACTAGCGGAGGCGGCACCGGGGAGCTGTTTTTT
CASSKTSGGGTGELFF
>many|TRBD1|TRBJ2-7|TRBV20-1
TGCAGTGCTAGGGGACAGGGGGCCAACGAGCAGTACTTC
CSARGQGANEQYF
>.|.|TRBJ2-7|TRBV29-1
TGCAGCGTTGGCCGCGCGGGTCGCGAGCAGTACTTC
CSVGRAGREQYF
>many|TRBD2|TRBJ2-7|TRBV11-2
TGTGCCAGCAGCTTAGGGACTAGTCTCTCCTACGAGCAGTACTTC
CASSLGTSLSYEQYF
>.|.|TRBJ1-2|TRBV10-3
TGTGCCATCAGTGCTTTGAGGAGCAGAACCGACCTCCAAGTGGGCTACACCTTC
CAISALRSRTDLQVGYTF
>.|.|TRBJ2-7|TRBV7-9
TGTGCCAGCAGCCCAAGGACAGGCGGGGAGCTGTACTTC
CASSPRTGGELYF
>many|TRBD1|TRBJ2-7|TRBV7-2
TGTGCCAGCAGCTTAGATTCGGACAGGGGGCGCTACGAGCAGTACTTC
CASSLDSDRGRYEQYF
>.|.|TRBJ1-6|TRBV10-3
TGTGCCATCAGTGTCCAGGGTACTTATAATTCACCCCTCCACTTT
CAISVQGTYNSPLHF
>few|TRBD1|TRBJ1-6|TRBV7-9
TGTGCCAGCAGCAGAGACCAGGGGGCGGATTCACCCCTCCACTTT
CASSRDQGADSPLHF
>.|TRBD1|TRBJ2-3|TRBV10-1
TGCGCCAGCAGTGATGTCGGGCAGGGGGACGATACGCAGTATTTT
CASSDVGQGDDTQYF
>.|TRBD1|TRBJ1-2|TRBV10-3
TGTGCCATCAGTGACGGGACAGGGCCCCGACCTAACTATGGCTACACCTTC
CAISDGTGPRPNYGYTF
>many|.|TRBJ1-1|TRBV5-1
TGCGCCAGCAGCTTGTTGCCGGGACGCAACACTGAAGCTTTCTTT
CASSLLPGRNTEAFF
>.|TRBD1|TRBJ1-6|TRBV5-4
TGTGCCAGCAGCCGACAGGGTTACCAGTCACCCCTCCACTTT
CASSRQGYQSPLHF
>many|.|TRBJ1-5|TRBV4-2
TGTGCCAGCAGCCAAGAAGGGGATAGCAATCAGCCCCAGCATTTT
CASSQEGDSNQPQHF
>many|.|TRBJ2-7|TRBV9
TGTGCCAGCAGCGTAGACGGGGGATCCCCCGAGCAGTACTTC
CASSVDGGSPEQYF
>.|.|TRBJ1-1|TRBV20-1
TGCAGTGCTACCAGGGGTTCTGAAGCTTTCTTT
CSATRGSEAFF
>.|.|TRBJ1-5|TRBV4-1
TGTGCCAGCAGCCAAGATAGGGCCTTCAATCAGCCCCAGCATTTT
CASSQDRAFNQPQHF
>many|TRBD1|TRBJ1-5|TRBV7-9
TGTGCCAGCAGCTTAGCGGGCCGGGACAGGGGTCCCTTCAATCAGCCCCAGCATTTT
CASSLAGRDRGPFNQPQHF
>many|.|TRBJ1-2|TRBV10-2
TGCGCCAGCAGTGAGTCACCAGGGTACTATGGCTACACCTTC
CASSESPGYYGYTF
>many|TRBD2|TRBJ2-6|TRBV7-8
TGTGCCAGCCCGCGGGGGGCTCTGGGGGCCAACGTCCTGACTTTC
CASPRGALGANVLTF
>.|.|TRBJ1-1|TRBV7-2
TGTGCCAGCAGCTTAGAAGGCTGGGGGTGGCCTACTGAAGCTTTCTTT
CASSLEGWGWPTEAFF
>.|.|TRBJ2-7|TRBV28
TGTGCCAGCAGTGTCCCTAGTAGGACTAACTACGAGCAGTACTTC
CASSVPSRTNYEQYF
>.|.|TRBJ1-1|TRBV7-9
TGTGCCAGCAGCTTCATCGTGACAGCTTTGATGGACACTGAAGCTTTCTTT
CASSFIVTALMDTEAFF
>once|.|TRBJ2-3|TRBV11-3
TGTGCCAGCAGCTTAGCCAATAGGGGTACGCAGTATTTT
CASSLANRGTQYF
>.|.|TRBJ1-4|TRBV7-9
TGTGCCAGCAGCTTAGCGCTACGGGCTACTAATGAAAAACTGTTTTTT
CASSLALRATNEKLFF
>many|.|TRBJ1-5|TRBV4-1
TGCGCCAGCAGCCAAGGAAATTTCGACCGGCAGCCCCAGCATTTT
CASSQGNFDRQPQHF
>.|.|TRBJ1-5|TRBV28
TGTGCCAGCAATTCGGGGGTGAGGCAGGGAGGACAGCCCCACCATTTT
CASNSGVRQGGQPHHF
>many|.|TRBJ1-5|TRBV29-1
TGCAGCGTCGGTGGTCAGCCCCAGCATTTT
CSVGGQPQHF
>few|TRBD2|TRBJ2-7|TRBV9
TGTGCCAGCAGCCCCCGGGTGTCTAGCGGGGGGCACTACGAGCAGTACTTC
CASSPRVSSGGHYEQYF
>.|.|TRBJ1-2|TRBV5-1
TGCGCCAGCAGCCGTTATAGCTACACCTTC
CASSRYSYTF
>.|TRBD2|TRBJ2-1|TRBV2
TGTGCCAGCAGTGGGTCCGGGAGGGTCTACAATGAGCAGTTCTTC
CASSGSGRVYNEQFF
>many|.|TRBJ1-1|TRBV5-8
TGTGCCAGCAGCTTACTTACCCCGAACACTGAAGCTTTCTTT
CASSLLTPNTEAFF
>few|TRBD1|TRBJ2-7|TRBV2
TGTGCCAGCGGCAGACAGGGGGCCTACGAGCAGTACTTC
CASGRQGAYEQYF
>.|.|TRBJ2-6|TRBV29-1
TGCAGCGTTGGGTGGGACGGGGCCAACGTCCTGACTTTC
CSVGWDGANVLTF
>.|.|TRBJ1-5|TRBV9
TGTGCCAGCACACAGGGTATGCCTCAGCCCCAGCATTTT
CASTQGMPQPQHF
>many|TRBD1|TRBJ2-2|TRBV5-5
TGTGCCAGCAACAGGGGGAACACCGGGGAGCTGTTTTTT
CASNRGNTGELFF
>.|.|TRBJ2-2|TRBV29-1
TGCAGCGTCGAAGTGGGGGCGGACACCGGGGAGCTGTTTTTT
CSVEVGADTGELFF
>.|TRBD1|TRBJ2-2|TRBV24-1
TGTGCCACCAGTGACTCAACAGGGACAGCGAACACCGGGGAGCTGTTTTTT
CATSDSTGTANTGELFF
>.|.|TRBJ1-1|TRBV7-9
TGTGCCAGCAGCTTGAGCGCCAGGGCGCATACTGAAGCTTTCTTT
CASSLSARAHTEAFF
>.|.|TRBJ2-7|TRBV24-1
TGTGCCACCAGTGATCGCGCGGTAGGACTTGACGAGCAGTACTTC
CATSDRAVGLDEQYF
>few|TRBD2|TRBJ2-2|TRBV2
TGTGCCAGCAGTGAAGTAGCGGGAGCGGGCGGGGAGCTGTTTTTT
CASSEVAGAGGELFF
>many|.|TRBJ1-2|TRBV12-3/TRBV12-4
TGTGCCAGCAGTTTCACAAACCTTAGGCACTATGGCTACACCTTC
CASSFTNLRHYGYTF
>.|.|TRBJ1-1|TRBV5-5
TGTGCCAGCAGTTCGGGACCTGAAGAGACGACTGAAGCTTTCTTT
CASSSGPEETTEAFF
>few|TRBD1|TRBJ2-7|TRBV7-9
TGTGCCAGCAGCGCGGACAGGGTGGCCTACGAGCAGTACTTC
CASSADRVAYEQYF
>many|.|TRBJ1-3|TRBV7-6
TGTGCCAGCAGCTTGGGACGCCTGGACACCATATATTTT
CASSLGRLDTIYF
>.|TRBD2|TRBJ2-5|TRBV7-7
TGTGCCAGCAGCCCTTGGACTAGCGGGAGTCGGCAAGAGACCCAGTACTTC
CASSPWTSGSRQETQYF
>.|.|TRBJ1-1|TRBV2
TGTGAAGTGGTGGGACAAACTGAAGCTTTCTTT
CEVVGQTEAFF
>many|.|TRBJ1-1|TRBV19
TGTGCCAGTAGTATCAGGCGGGCATCCTTGAACACTGAAGCTTTCTTT
CASSIRRASLNTEAFF
>many|TRBD2|TRBJ2-7|TRBV5-1
TGCGCCAGCAAATTAGCGGGAGGATTCCTGCGTGGCGAGCAGTACTTC
CASKLAGGFLRGEQYF
>many|TRBD1|TRBJ1-6|TRBV5-1
TGCGCCAGCAGGCCCGGGACAGATAATTCACCCCTCCACTTT
CASRPGTDNSPLHF